Below, 13 T cell receptor beta chains from the same sample are listed, as sequenced in a study of cytomegalovirus exposure and HLA in healthy donors. Primers included in the PCR were 60 Vbeta and 13 Jbeta primers. Produced via immunoSEQ multiplex PCR; TCRdb's table is partial and in-frame only. The data show roughly 120,000 clones, around two thirds seen once. The sequenced sample consisted of PBMCs. These receptors originate from a woman between 40 and 55 years old in good health and CMV-seropositive.

This clone was picked up a small number of times. The rearrangement joins TRBV9 to TRBJ2-3, with D perhaps TRBD2 (6 bases). The V gene's germline CDR1 is SGDLS and CDR2 YYNGEE. Between the trimmed V and J ends, which lost 3 bases and 2 bases, there was a span of 10 bases. The CDR3 covers 14 residues. CDR3 in amino acids: CASSEGGPTDTQYF. As DNA, the CDR3 is TGTGCCAGCAGCGAGGGAGGCCCCACAGATACGCAGTATTTT.

This clone was seen just once. J is TRBJ2-7 and V is TRBV11-1, with 11 bases that match TRBD2. Germline CDR1 is SGHAT and CDR2 is FQDESV (reference sequence). The trim removed 2 bases at V and 6 bases at J, leaving 6 bases unmatched. The CDR3 loop spans 15 amino acids. The CDR3 is CASSLLLAGVGEQYF. In DNA, the CDR3 is TGTGCCAGCAGCTTACTACTAGCGGGAGTCGGCGAGCAGTACTTC. Using reference TRBV11-1 and TRBJ2-7 for the parts outside the CDR3, the full variable domain is EAEVAQSPRYKITEKSQAVAFWCDPISGHATLYWYRQILGQGPELLVQFQDESVVDDSQLPKDRFSAERLKGVDSTLKIQPAELGDSAMYLCASSLLLAGVGEQYFGPGTRLTVT.

This clone turned up a few times. CDR3 DNA sequence: TGTGCCAGCAGCTTAGGGACTCTGTCAGATACGCAGTATTTT. It is translated as CASSLGTLSDTQYF. This rearrangement joins TRBV7-9 to TRBJ2-3, with a weak D call TRBD2 (5 bases). Germline CDR1 SEHNR, CDR2 FQNEAQ (reference sequence). Trimming shortened V by 1 base and J by 4 bases, and 9 bases separated the two germline ends. CDR3 length equals 14 residues.

The chain is built from TRBV18 and TRBJ1-2; D is unclear. There are 13 residues in the CDR3. The V gene's germline CDR1 is KGHSH and CDR2 LQKENI. V lost 6 bases and J lost 8, with 16 bases in between. DNA for the CDR3: TGTGCCAGCTCCTTTCGGCGGGAGCAGGGCTACACCTTC. Translation: CASSFRREQGYTF.

The rearrangement uses TRBV6-1 and TRBJ1-5; D is possibly TRBD1 (6 bases). Deletions cut 4 bases from V and 6 bases from J, with 13 bases between. CDR1 is MNHNS and CDR2 is SASEGT in the germline V gene. The CDR3 sequence is 14 residues long. CDR3 sequence: CASSGRGPLQPQHF. The CDR3 region has the DNA TGTGCCAGCAGTGGCAGGGGCCCACTTCAGCCCCAGCATTTT.

This chain joins TRBV30 and TRBJ2-7; D is possibly TRBD1 (6 bases). The CDR3 runs to 19 residues. Trimming removed 8 bases from V and 2 bases from J, with 34 bases in between. In germline, CDR1 is GTSNPN, CDR2 SVGIG (reference sequence). The CDR3 spells CAIEKIRDTDRTGPYEQYF. Written as DNA, the CDR3 is TGTGCCATTGAGAAAATCCGGGACACGGACCGTACCGGCCCCTACGAGCAGTACTTC.

The chain links TRBV11-1 to TRBJ2-2; TRBD2 aligns across 10 bases. The germline CDR1 and CDR2 sequences are SGHAT and FQDESV (reference sequence). V lost 5 bases to trimming and J lost 7 bases; unmatched junction nucleotides: 7. This CDR3 contains 15 residues. The CDR3 here is CASSLLAGVIGELFF. The DNA for the CDR3 is TGTGCCAGCAGCCTTCTAGCGGGAGTTATCGGGGAGCTGTTTTTT.

This chain connects TRBV18 to TRBJ1-1; D call uncertain. Trimming took off 0 bases at V and 5 bases at J, with 16 bases between the two ends. The germline V gene has CDR1 KGHSH and CDR2 LQKENI. The CDR3 loop spans 16 amino acids. CDR3 sequence: CASSPPVHQAGTEAFF. The CDR3 bases are TGTGCCAGCTCACCACCTGTGCACCAGGCTGGAACTGAAGCTTTCTTT.

A remark on this clone: This likely came from a read error, as a far larger clone is one base away. Other nucleotide sequences from this sample produce the same CDR3. The chain couples TRBV5-5 to TRBJ2-3, with D possibly TRBD2 on 7 matching bases. This CDR3 has 15 amino acids. The ends were cut back, 4 bases at V and 3 bases at J, with 15 bases in the middle. The germline CDR1 and CDR2 sequences are SGHKS and YYEKEE (reference sequence). The DNA of the CDR3 is TGTGCCAGCAGCCACAGGGACGGGAGGACAGATACGCAGTATTTT. Its protein product is CASSHRDGRTDTQYF.

The chain has TRBV7-2 and TRBJ1-1, with 11 bases lining up with TRBD1. The CDR3 is 14 residues long. Germline V gene sequence: CDR1 SGHTA, CDR2 FQGNSA. With 5 bases clipped from V and 5 bases from J, the junction kept 4 bases outside the gene matches. CDR3 coding DNA: TGTGCCAGCAGCCCGGACAGGGGGCTTACTGAAGCTTTCTTT. Its translation: CASSPDRGLTEAFF. Filled out from reference TRBV7-2 and TRBJ1-1, the complete variable domain reads GAGVSQSPSNKVTEKGKDVELRCDPISGHTALYWYRQSLGQGLEFLIYFQGNSAPDKSGLPSDRFSAERTGGSVSTLTIQRTQQEDSAVYLCASSPDRGLTEAFFGQGTRLTVV.

The chain joins TRBV5-1 to TRBJ2-1; 8 positions agree with TRBD1. J was trimmed by 6 bases and V by 2 bases; bases with no gene match: 7. CDR1 SGHRS and CDR2 YFSETQ come from the germline V gene. CDR3 length equals 15 residues. CDR3 sequence: CASSLRDRGPNEQFF. CDR3 in DNA: TGCGCCAGCAGCTTACGAGACAGGGGTCCCAATGAGCAGTTCTTC. The entire variable domain, with the rest obtained from reference TRBV5-1 and TRBJ2-1, is as follows: KAGVTQTPRYLIKTRGQQVTLSCSPISGHRSVSWYQQTPGQGLQFLFEYFSETQRNKGNFPGRFSGRQFSNSRSEMNVSTLELGDSALYLCASSLRDRGPNEQFFGPGTRLTVL.

The genes are TRBV19 and TRBJ2-1, with 11 bases identical to TRBD2. The CDR3 length is 16 residues. With 3 bases clipped from V and 5 bases from J, the junction kept 6 bases outside the gene matches. The germline V gene encodes CDR1 LNHDA and CDR2 SQIVND (reference sequence). CDR3 in amino acids: CASSMMGLAVDNEQFF. The CDR3 bases are TGTGCCAGTAGTATGATGGGACTAGCGGTTGACAATGAGCAGTTCTTC.

Comment on this clone: A read error may produce the germline difference seen at one junction end. The chain links TRBV4-1 to TRBJ2-7; 9 bases align to TRBD2. The germline gives CDR1 MGHRA, CDR2 YSYEKL. This CDR3 spans 16 amino acids. CDR3 DNA sequence: TGTGCCAGCAGCCAGTCCCCTAGCGGGGAGTCCTACGAGCAGTACTTC. As protein: CASSQSPSGESYEQYF.